The clone carrying this T cell receptor (beta chain) was observed once. The data were produced by immunoSEQ multiplex PCR, yet TCRdb's version contains in-frame clones alone and is incomplete. In the table there are 2.3 million or so clones, more than 85% of which are singletons. These data originate in a study of shared clonotypes between healthy human individuals. Germline CDR1 GTSNPN, CDR2 SVGIG (reference sequence). CDR3 size: 16 residues. V lost 0 bases and J lost 6, with 20 bases in between. The clonotype comes from a man younger than 30 in good health. Some clones in this sample may be carry-over from other donors' samples. The chain combines TRBV30 with TRBJ1-1, with unresolved D. Sequencing input: naive CD4+ T cells from PBMCs. Subset in this sample: CD45RA+ positively selected. The CDR3 loop reads CAWSVEGLYNWAEAFF. The CDR3 coding sequence is TGTGCCTGGAGTGTAGAAGGACTATATAATTGGGCTGAAGCTTTCTTT.